Presented here are 23 T cell receptor beta chains from one specimen sequenced in a study of shared clonotypes between healthy human individuals. TCRdb's table, derived via immunoSEQ multiplex PCR, lists solely in-frame clones and lacks some. The table includes some 1,600,000 clones, approximately 98% detected once. Sequencing was carried out using naive CD4+ T cells sorted from blood. Regarding subset: CD45RA+ positively selected. The source of these receptors is a young man in good health.

The CDR3 spells CASSLTRARGTQYF. CDR3 DNA: TGTGCCAGCAGTTTAACAAGGGCCCGGGGGACCCAGTACTTC. The chain employs TRBV27 and TRBJ2-5; perhaps TRBD2 as D (5 bases). The CDR3 sequence is 14 residues long. The germline gives CDR1 MNHEY, CDR2 SMNVEV (reference sequence). V was trimmed by 2 bases and J by 7 bases, leaving 14 bases between them.

V is TRBV5-1 and J is TRBJ1-2; D is unclear. This CDR3 spans 13 amino acids. V was shortened by 4 bases and J by 6 bases, with 13 bases between the two germline ends. Germline-derived CDR1 and CDR2 are SGHRS and YFSETQ. The CDR3 protein is CASSETNSNGYTF. DNA of the CDR3: TGCGCCAGCAGCGAAACAAACAGCAATGGCTACACCTTC.

The rearrangement uses TRBV6-1 and TRBJ2-3; D is undetermined. This CDR3 has 13 residues. Trimming removed 5 bases at V and 6 bases at J, with 12 bases between. Germline V gives CDR1 MNHNS, CDR2 SASEGT. CDR3 DNA: TGTGCCAGCAGTTGGGCTAGTTTGGATACGCAGTATTTT. It translates to CASSWASLDTQYF.

The chain couples TRBV5-1 to TRBJ2-7; 8 bases are a match to TRBD2. Germline CDR1 SGHRS, CDR2 YFSETQ. The CDR3 totals 16 residues. The trim removed 1 base at V and 7 bases at J, leaving 13 bases unmatched. CDR3 DNA: TGCGCCAGCAGCTTGCTTCCCGGGGGGGGCTTTTGGGAGCAGTACTTC. It codes for CASSLLPGGGFWEQYF.

The genes are TRBV4-2 and TRBJ2-5; D may correspond to TRBD1 or TRBD2 (5 bases each). The ends were cut back, 4 bases at V and 1 base at J, with 13 bases in the middle. The CDR3 contains 15 residues. Germline V gene lookup returns CDR1 LGHNA and CDR2 YNFKEQ. CDR3 coding DNA: TGTGCCAGCAGCCGGGTCGCCGGGACCCAAGAGACCCAGTACTTC. Translating it yields CASSRVAGTQETQYF.

Of note for this clone: Other DNA sequences in this sample translate to the same CDR3. The rearrangement links TRBV2 to TRBJ2-7; perhaps TRBD1 as D (5 bases). CDR1 is SNHLY and CDR2 is FYNNEI in the germline V gene. The V end was cut by 7 bases, the J end by 2 bases, with 9 bases between. The CDR3 has 12 residues. The CDR3 spells CASTQGTYEQYF. The CDR3 nucleotides are TGTGCCAGCACTCAGGGCACCTACGAGCAGTACTTC.

The rearrangement joins TRBV7-2 to TRBJ2-2; 10 bases line up with TRBD1. V shed 4 bases and J 9 bases; nucleotides not matched to a gene: 5. Germline-derived CDR1 and CDR2 are SGHTA and FQGNSA. CDR3 size: 14 residues. The CDR3 loop is CASSSRDRGRELFF. CDR3 bases: TGTGCCAGCAGCTCCCGGGACAGGGGCAGGGAGCTGTTTTTT.

CDR3 DNA sequence: TGTGCCAGTACCCTAGGGGGGACCACTGAAGCTTTCTTT. Its protein is CASTLGGTTEAFF. V and J are TRBV7-9 and TRBJ1-1, with TRBD1 as a possible D gene (6 bases). CDR1 is SEHNR and CDR2 is FQNEAQ in the germline V gene (reference sequence). V was cut by 9 bases and J by 4 bases, with 15 bases left in between. The CDR3 is made up of 13 amino acids.

The V gene is TRBV28, the J gene TRBJ1-2; tentatively, D is TRBD1 (5 bases). V was trimmed by 3 bases and J by 0 bases, leaving 14 bases between them. CDR3 length equals 16 residues. Germline-derived CDR1 and CDR2 are MDHEN and SYDVKM. This chain's CDR3 is CASSFSQDKANYGYTF. The CDR3 nucleotides read TGTGCCAGCAGTTTCTCACAGGACAAAGCTAACTATGGCTACACCTTC.

The chain links TRBV11-3 to TRBJ2-2; no firm D call. This CDR3 is 14 amino acids long. The V end was cut by 2 bases, the J end by 5 bases, with 9 bases between. Germline CDR1 is SGHNT and CDR2 is YENEEA. CDR3 region: CASSLSTHTGELFF. DNA of the CDR3: TGTGCCAGCAGCTTATCGACTCATACCGGGGAGCTGTTTTTT.

J is TRBJ2-5 and V is TRBV5-4, with D unresolved. Germline V lookup: CDR1 SGHNT, CDR2 YYREEE (reference sequence). V gave up 4 bases and J gave up 2 bases, with 9 bases separating them. CDR3 length: 13 amino acids. In nucleotides, the CDR3 is TGTGCCAGCAGCCGTTCACAGCAAGAGACCCAGTACTTC. Translation gives CASSRSQQETQYF.

The V call is TRBV5-1, the J call TRBJ2-3, with 8 bases identical to TRBD1. Germline lookup yields CDR1 SGHRS and CDR2 YFSETQ. The J segment lost 3 bases and the V segment lost 4 bases, leaving 4 bases of the junction unmatched. This CDR3 region has 14 residues. In DNA form, the CDR3 reads TGCGCCAGCAGCGGGCAGGGGGCTACAGATACGCAGTATTTT. Residues: CASSGQGATDTQYF.

The chain recombines TRBV5-1 with TRBJ2-7; 9 bases align to TRBD2. The CDR3 is 16 amino acids. CDR1 is SGHRS and CDR2 is YFSETQ in the germline V gene. V was pared by 0 bases and J by 4 bases, with 8 bases of the junction left unmatched. DNA for the CDR3: TGCGCCAGCAGCTTGGACCAAGCGGGAGGTATTTACGAGCAGTACTTC. Translation: CASSLDQAGGIYEQYF.

This chain joins TRBV4-3 and TRBJ2-7; 7 bases are a match to TRBD1. The CDR3 has 16 amino acids. Trimming cost V 0 bases and J 0 bases; bases outside gene matches: 5. Per germline, CDR1 LGHNA and CDR2 YSLEER. CDR3 residues: CASSQDRAGGSYEQYF. As DNA, the CDR3 is TGCGCCAGCAGCCAAGATCGGGCAGGGGGCTCCTACGAGCAGTACTTC.

About this clone: This same CDR3 is encoded by further DNA sequences in the sample. CDR3 bases: TGCGCCAGCAGTCCAGGGGATTCCACAGATACGCAGTATTTT. Translated: CASSPGDSTDTQYF. The chain couples TRBV5-1 to TRBJ2-3; a weak D match, TRBD1 (6 bases). Germline V lookup: CDR1 SGHRS, CDR2 YFSETQ. The CDR3 consists of 14 residues. V was shortened by 5 bases and J by 2 bases, with 12 bases between the two germline ends. Variable domain in full (rest from reference TRBV5-1 and TRBJ2-3): KAGVTQTPRYLIKTRGQQVTLSCSPISGHRSVSWYQQTPGQGLQFLFEYFSETQRNKGNFPGRFSGRQFSNSRSEMNVSTLELGDSALYLCASSPGDSTDTQYFGPGTRLTVL.

For this clone: Additional DNA sequences in this sample encode the identical CDR3. The gene calls are TRBV5-5 and TRBJ2-3; D is unclear. The CDR3 sequence is 12 residues long. CDR1 SGHKS and CDR2 YYEKEE come from the germline V gene (reference sequence). V gave up 2 bases and J gave up 2 bases, with 3 bases separating them. CDR3: CASSLSTDTQYF. The CDR3 DNA reads as TGTGCCAGCAGCTTATCCACAGATACGCAGTATTTT. The variable domain in full, with the rest retrieved from reference TRBV5-5 and TRBJ2-3, is DAGVTQSPTHLIKTRGQQVTLRCSPISGHKSVSWYQQVLGQGPQFIFQYYEKEERGRGNFPDRFSARQFPNYSSELNVNALLLGDSALYLCASSLSTDTQYFGPGTRLTVL.

This clone was seen a single time. The chain employs TRBV10-3 and TRBJ2-3, with TRBD2 matching 7 bases. Germline-derived CDR1 and CDR2 are ENHRY and SYGVKD. There are 14 residues in the CDR3. The V and J ends lost 3 bases and 4 bases, in that order; junction bases with no gene match: 4. The CDR3 bases are TGTGCCATCAGTGATCGCGGGAGTGCAGATACGCAGTATTTT. Encoded protein: CAISDRGSADTQYF.

CDR3 DNA: TGTGCCAGCAGAAACAACGGCGGCGTCGGGGAAAAACTGTTTTTT. The encoded protein is CASRNNGGVGEKLFF. V is TRBV27 and J is TRBJ1-4, with D unclear. CDR1 and CDR2 (germline): MNHEY, SMNVEV (reference sequence). This CDR3 comprises 15 residues. The V end lost 6 bases, the J end lost 8 bases, and 19 bases lay between the germline ends.

V gene TRBV7-9 combines with J gene TRBJ2-7; D ambiguous. This CDR3 comprises 15 residues. The germline V gene encodes CDR1 SEHNR and CDR2 FQNEAQ (reference sequence). Trimming took off 2 bases at V and 5 bases at J, with 16 bases between the two ends. CDR3 loop: CASSLMGGRGHEQYF. CDR3 bases: TGTGCCAGCAGCTTAATGGGCGGCCGTGGACACGAGCAGTACTTC.

This sequence joins TRBV6-1 and TRBJ2-3; TRBD2 aligns across 12 bases. The CDR3 is 14 amino acids. V lost 6 bases and J lost 7; bases outside the gene matches: 5. Germline CDR1 and CDR2: MNHNS and SASEGT. The CDR3 DNA sequence: TGTGCCAGCAGCACTAGCGGGAGGCAGAATACGCAGTATTTT. Its protein product is CASSTSGRQNTQYF.

V gene TRBV19 combines with J gene TRBJ2-1; 11 bases line up with TRBD2. CDR1 LNHDA and CDR2 SQIVND come from the germline V gene (reference sequence). The CDR3 consists of 16 residues. J gave up 1 base and V 5 bases, and 4 bases lay outside the gene matches. CDR3 DNA: TGTGCCAGTAGTGCAAGACTAGCGGGGTCCTACAATGAGCAGTTCTTC. Translating it yields CASSARLAGSYNEQFF.

The table lists this clone with a count of one. The V call is TRBV14, the J call TRBJ2-1, with 12 bases that match TRBD2. J lost 7 bases, V lost 2 bases, and 6 bases had no gene match. This CDR3 contains 16 residues. Germline loops: CDR1 SGHDN, CDR2 FVKESK. This CDR3 reads CASSQQTSGRINEQFF. CDR3 nucleotide sequence: TGTGCCAGCAGCCAACAGACTAGCGGGAGAATAAATGAGCAGTTCTTC.

The rearrangement links TRBV5-6 to TRBJ1-3; the match to TRBD1 covers 7 bases. Germline CDR1 reads SGHDT; CDR2 reads YYEEEE. The CDR3 is 15 residues long. V gave up 4 bases and J gave up 1 base; unmatched junction bases: 5. The CDR3 reads CASSPMDRSGNTIYF. DNA for the CDR3: TGTGCCAGCAGCCCAATGGACAGGTCTGGAAACACCATATATTTT.